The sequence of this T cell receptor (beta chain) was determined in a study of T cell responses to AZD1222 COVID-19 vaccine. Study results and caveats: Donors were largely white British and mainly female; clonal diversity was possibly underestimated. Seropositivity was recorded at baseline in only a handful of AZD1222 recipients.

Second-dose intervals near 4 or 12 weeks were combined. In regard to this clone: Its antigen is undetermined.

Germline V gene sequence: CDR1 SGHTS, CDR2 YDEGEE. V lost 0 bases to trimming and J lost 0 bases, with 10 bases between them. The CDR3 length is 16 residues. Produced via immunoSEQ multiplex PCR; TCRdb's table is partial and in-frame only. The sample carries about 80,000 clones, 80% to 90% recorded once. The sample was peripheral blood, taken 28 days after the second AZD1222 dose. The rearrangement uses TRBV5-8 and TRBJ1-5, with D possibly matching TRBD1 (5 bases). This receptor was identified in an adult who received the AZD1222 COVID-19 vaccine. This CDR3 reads CASSLGQKLSNQPQHF. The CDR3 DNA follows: TGTGCCAGCAGCTTGGGACAGAAACTTAGCAATCAGCCCCAGCATTTT. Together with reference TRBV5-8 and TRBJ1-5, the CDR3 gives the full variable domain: EAGVTQSPTHLIKTRGQQATLRCSPISGHTSVYWYQQALGLGLQFLLWYDEGEERNRGNFPPRFSGRQFPNYSSELNVNALELEDSALYLCASSLGQKLSNQPQHFGDGTRLSIL.